This T cell receptor (beta chain) derives from a study of CD8 T cells in ankylosing spondylitis. Study conclusions and caveats: Within ankylosing spondylitis blood, a TCR beta motif made up of eight highly homologous variants appeared to be characteristic. It was reported that disease-linked clones were significantly enriched in matched ankylosing spondylitis synovial fluid. Some of these motif variants have turned up before, in reports on reactive arthritis synovial fluid and blood. In peripheral blood, disease-linked CD8+ clones occurred at relatively low frequencies.

As the method for making TCR beta libraries, quantitative 5'-RACE with molecular barcodes was used. TCRdb reanalysed the 5' RACE reads using MiXCR and keeps one entry per CDR3 protein. The sample carries about 200,000 distinct CDR3 sequences, approximately 7.4% recorded once. This clonotype was recorded at least ten times. Its target is unknown. Input material: blood, either unsorted or a sorted T cell fraction (not recorded which). This receptor was obtained from a male donor with ankylosing spondylitis.

DNA of the CDR3: TGCAGCGTATGGGACCTTTCTGGAAACACCATATATTTT. The encoded protein is CSVWDLSGNTIYF. V gene TRBV29-1 combines with J gene TRBJ1-3, with D perhaps matching TRBD1 (5 bases). CDR3 length: 13 amino acids. Trimming cost V 6 bases and J 1 base, with 10 bases left between them. CDR1 SQVTM and CDR2 ANQGSEA come from the germline V gene.